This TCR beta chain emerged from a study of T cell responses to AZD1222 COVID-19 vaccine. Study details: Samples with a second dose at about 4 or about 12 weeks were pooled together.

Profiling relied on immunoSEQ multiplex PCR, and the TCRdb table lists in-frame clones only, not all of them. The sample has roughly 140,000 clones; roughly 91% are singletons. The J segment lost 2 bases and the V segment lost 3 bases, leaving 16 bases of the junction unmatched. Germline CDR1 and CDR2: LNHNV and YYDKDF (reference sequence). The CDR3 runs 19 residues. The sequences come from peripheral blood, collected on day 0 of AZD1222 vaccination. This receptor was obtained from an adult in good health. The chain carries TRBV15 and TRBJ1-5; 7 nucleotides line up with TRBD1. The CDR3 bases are TGTGCCACCAGCAGGAGGACAGGTTATAGGAATAATGGCAATCAGCCCCAGCATTTT. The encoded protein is CATSRRTGYRNNGNQPQHF.